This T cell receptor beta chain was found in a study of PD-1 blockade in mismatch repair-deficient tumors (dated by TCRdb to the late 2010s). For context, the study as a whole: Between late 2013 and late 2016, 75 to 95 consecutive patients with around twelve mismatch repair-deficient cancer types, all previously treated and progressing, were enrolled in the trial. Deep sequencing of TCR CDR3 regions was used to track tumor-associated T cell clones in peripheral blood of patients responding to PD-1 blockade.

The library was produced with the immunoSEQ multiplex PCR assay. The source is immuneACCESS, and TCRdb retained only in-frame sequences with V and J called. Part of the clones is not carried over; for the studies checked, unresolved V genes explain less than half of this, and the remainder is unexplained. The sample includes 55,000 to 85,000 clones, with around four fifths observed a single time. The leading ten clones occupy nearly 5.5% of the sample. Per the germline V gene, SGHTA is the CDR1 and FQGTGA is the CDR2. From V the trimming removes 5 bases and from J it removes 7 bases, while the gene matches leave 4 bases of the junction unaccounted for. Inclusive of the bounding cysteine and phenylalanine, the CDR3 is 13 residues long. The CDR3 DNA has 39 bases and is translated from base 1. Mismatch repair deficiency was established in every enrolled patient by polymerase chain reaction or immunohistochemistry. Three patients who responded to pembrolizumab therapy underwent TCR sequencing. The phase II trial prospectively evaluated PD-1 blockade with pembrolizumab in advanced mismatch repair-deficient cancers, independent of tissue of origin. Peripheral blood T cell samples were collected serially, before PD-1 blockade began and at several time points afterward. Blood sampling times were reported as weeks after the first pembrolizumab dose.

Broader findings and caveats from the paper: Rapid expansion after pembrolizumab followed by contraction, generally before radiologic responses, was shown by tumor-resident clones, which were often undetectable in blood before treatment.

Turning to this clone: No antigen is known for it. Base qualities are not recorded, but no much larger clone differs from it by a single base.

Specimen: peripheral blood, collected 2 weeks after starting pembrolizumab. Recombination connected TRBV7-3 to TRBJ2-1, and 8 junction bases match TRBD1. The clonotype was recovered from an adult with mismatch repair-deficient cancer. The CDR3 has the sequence CASSRTGNNEQFF. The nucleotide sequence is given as TGTGCCAGCAGCCGGACAGGGAATAATGAGCAGTTCTTC.